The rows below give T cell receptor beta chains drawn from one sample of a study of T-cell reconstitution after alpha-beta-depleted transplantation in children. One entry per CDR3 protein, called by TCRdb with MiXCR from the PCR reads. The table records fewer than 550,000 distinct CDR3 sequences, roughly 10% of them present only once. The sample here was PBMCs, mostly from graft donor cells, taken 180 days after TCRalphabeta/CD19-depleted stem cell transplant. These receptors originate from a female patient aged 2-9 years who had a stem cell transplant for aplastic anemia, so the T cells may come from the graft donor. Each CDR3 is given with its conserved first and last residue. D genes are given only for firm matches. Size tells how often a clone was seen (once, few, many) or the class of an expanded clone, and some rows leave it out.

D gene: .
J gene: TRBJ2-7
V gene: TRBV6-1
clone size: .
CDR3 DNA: TGTGCCAGCATCGAAGGAATAGCGGACCATCCCATGTACGAGCAGTACTTC
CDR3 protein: CASIEGIADHPMYEQYF

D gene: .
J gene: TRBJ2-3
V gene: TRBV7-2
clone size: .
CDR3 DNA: TGTGCCAGCAGGGGGCTGGATACGCAGTATTTT
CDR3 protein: CASRGLDTQYF

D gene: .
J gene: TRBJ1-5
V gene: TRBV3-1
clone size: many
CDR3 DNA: TGTGCCAGCAGCCAAAAGGGTTTAGGGCCCCAGCATTTT
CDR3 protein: CASSQKGLGPQHF

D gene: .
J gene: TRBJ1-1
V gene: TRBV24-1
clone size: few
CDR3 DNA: TGTGCCACCAGTGACAACGGGTTTTCAGCTTTCTTT
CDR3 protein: CATSDNGFSAFF

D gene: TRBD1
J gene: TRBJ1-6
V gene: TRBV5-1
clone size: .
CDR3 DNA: TGCGCCAGCAGCCAACGGGACAGGGGAACCTCCTATAATTCACCCCTCCACTTT
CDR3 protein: CASSQRDRGTSYNSPLHF

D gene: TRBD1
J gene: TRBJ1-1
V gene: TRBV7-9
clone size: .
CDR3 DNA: TGTGCCAGCAGCACCCGGGACAGGGGGCCCCAGGGAACTGAAGCTTTCTTT
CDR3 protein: CASSTRDRGPQGTEAFF

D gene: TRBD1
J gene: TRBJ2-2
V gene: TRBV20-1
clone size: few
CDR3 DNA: TGCAGTGCACAGGGACAGGGGTGGGCCGGGGAGCTGTTTTTT
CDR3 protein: CSAQGQGWAGELFF

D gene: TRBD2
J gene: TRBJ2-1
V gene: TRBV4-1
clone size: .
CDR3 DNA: TGCGCCAGCAGCCAAGATCGCGGGAGTCGGCTCAATGAGCAGTTCTTC
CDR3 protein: CASSQDRGSRLNEQFF

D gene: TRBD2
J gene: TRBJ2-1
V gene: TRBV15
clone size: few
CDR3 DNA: TGTGCCACCAGCAGAGAGCAGAGAGGACTAGCCGACTACAATGAGCAGTTCTTC
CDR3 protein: CATSREQRGLADYNEQFF

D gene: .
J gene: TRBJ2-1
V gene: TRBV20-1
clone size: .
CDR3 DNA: TGCAGTGCTGTTCCGGGTGAGCAGTTCTTC
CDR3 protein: CSAVPGEQFF

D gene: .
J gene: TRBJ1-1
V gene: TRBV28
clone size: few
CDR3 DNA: TGTGCCAGCAGTTTCGGAGGGCCGGGCACTGAAGCTTTCTTT
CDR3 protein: CASSFGGPGTEAFF